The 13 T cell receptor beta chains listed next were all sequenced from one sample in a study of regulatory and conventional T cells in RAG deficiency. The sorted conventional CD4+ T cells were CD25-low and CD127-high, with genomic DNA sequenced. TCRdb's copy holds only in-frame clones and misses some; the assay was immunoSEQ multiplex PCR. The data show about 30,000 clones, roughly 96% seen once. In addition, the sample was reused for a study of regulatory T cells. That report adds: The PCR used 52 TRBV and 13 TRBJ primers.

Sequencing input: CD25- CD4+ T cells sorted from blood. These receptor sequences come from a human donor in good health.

This CDR3 reads CASSLVRQSASYGYTF. The DNA for the CDR3 is TGTGCCAGCAGCTTAGTCCGGCAGTCTGCTAGCTATGGCTACACCTTC. The chain joins TRBV11-2 to TRBJ1-2; no definite D call. The CDR3 sequence is 16 residues long. V lost 1 base, J lost 4 bases, and 16 bases lay in between. Per germline, CDR1 SGHAT and CDR2 FQNNGV.

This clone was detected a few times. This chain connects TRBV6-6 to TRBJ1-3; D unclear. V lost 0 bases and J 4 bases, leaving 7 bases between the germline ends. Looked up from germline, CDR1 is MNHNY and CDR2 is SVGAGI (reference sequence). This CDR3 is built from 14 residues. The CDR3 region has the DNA TGTGCCAGCAGTTACTCCCGGTTAGGAAACACCATATATTTT. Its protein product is CASSYSRLGNTIYF.

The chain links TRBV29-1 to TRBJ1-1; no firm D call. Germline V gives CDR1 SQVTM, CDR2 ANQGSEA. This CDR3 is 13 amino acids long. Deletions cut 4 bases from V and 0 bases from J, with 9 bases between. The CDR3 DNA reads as TGCAGCGTTGGTGGCAGAATGAACACTGAAGCTTTCTTT. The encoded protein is CSVGGRMNTEAFF.

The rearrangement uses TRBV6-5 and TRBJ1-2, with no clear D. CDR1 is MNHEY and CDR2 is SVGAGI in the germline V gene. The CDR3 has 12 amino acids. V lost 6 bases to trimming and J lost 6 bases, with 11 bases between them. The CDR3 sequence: CASRTDIDGYTF. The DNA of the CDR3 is TGTGCCAGCAGAACCGACATTGATGGCTACACCTTC.

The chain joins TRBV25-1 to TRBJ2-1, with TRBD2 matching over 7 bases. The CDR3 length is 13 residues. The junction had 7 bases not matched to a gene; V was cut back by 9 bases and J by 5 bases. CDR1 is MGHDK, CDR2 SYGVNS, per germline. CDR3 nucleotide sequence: TGTGCCAGTATGGGGACTAACGACAATGAGCAGTTCTTC. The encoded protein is CASMGTNDNEQFF.

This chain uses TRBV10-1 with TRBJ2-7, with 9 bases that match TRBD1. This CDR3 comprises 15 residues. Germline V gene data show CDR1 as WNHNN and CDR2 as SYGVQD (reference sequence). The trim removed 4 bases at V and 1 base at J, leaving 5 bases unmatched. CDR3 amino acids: CASSATGTGSYEQYF. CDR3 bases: TGCGCCAGCAGTGCCACCGGGACAGGGTCCTACGAGCAGTACTTC.

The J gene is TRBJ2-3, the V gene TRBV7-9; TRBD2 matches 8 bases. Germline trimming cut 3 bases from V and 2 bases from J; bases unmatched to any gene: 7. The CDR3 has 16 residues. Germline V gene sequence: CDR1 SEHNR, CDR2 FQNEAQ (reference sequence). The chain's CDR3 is CASSLSLAGHTDTQYF. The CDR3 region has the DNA TGTGCCAGCAGCTTGAGCCTAGCGGGTCACACAGATACGCAGTATTTT.

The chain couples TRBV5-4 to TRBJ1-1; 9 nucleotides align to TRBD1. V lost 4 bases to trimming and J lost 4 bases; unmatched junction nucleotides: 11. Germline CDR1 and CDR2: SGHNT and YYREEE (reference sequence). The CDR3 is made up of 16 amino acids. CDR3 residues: CASSRTGAPYGTEAFF. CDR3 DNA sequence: TGTGCCAGCAGCCGGACAGGGGCCCCTTATGGCACTGAAGCTTTCTTT.

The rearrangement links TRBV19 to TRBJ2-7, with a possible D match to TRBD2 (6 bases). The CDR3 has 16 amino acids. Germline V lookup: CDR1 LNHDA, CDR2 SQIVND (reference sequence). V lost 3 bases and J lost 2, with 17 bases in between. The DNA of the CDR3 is TGTGCCAGTAGTATCTCCCCGGGACTCCCGACCTACGAGCAGTACTTC. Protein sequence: CASSISPGLPTYEQYF.

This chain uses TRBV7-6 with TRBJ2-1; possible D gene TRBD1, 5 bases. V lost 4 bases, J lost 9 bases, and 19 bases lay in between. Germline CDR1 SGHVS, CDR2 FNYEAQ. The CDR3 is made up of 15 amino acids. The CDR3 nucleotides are TGTGCCAGCAGCTACCGGGCCCCCCTCCAGGGTGAGCAGTTCTTC. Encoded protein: CASSYRAPLQGEQFF.

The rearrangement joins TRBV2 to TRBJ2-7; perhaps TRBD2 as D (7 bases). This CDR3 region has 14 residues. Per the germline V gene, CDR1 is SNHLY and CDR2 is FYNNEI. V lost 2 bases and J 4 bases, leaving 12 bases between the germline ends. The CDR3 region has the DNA TGTGCCAGCAGTGAACGGGGGGCAGGGTACGAGCAGTACTTC. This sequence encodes CASSERGAGYEQYF.

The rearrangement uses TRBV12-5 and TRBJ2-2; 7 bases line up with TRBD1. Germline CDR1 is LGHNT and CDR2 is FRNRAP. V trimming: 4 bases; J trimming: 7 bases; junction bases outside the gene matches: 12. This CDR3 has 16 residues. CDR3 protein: CASGSPRTGGLGELFF. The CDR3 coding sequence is TGTGCTAGTGGTTCCCCTCGGACAGGAGGACTCGGGGAGCTGTTTTTT.

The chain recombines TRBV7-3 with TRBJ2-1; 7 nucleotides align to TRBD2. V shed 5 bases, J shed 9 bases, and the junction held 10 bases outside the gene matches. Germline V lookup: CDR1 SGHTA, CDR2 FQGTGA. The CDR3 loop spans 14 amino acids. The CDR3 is CASSPTSERAEQFF. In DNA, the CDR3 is TGTGCCAGCAGCCCTACTAGCGAGCGCGCTGAGCAGTTCTTC.